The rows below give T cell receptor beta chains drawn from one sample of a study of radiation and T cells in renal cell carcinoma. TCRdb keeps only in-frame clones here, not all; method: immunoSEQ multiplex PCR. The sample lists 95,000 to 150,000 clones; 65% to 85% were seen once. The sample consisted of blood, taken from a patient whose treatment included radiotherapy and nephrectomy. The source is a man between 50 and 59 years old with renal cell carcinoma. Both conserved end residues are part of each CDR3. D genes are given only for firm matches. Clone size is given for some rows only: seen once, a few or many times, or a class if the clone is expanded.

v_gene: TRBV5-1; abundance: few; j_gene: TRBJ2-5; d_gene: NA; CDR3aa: CASSLGQGETQYF; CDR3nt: TGCGCCAGCAGCTTGGGTCAGGGGGAGACCCAGTACTTC
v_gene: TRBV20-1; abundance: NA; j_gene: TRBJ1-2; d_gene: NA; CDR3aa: CSASGDYGYTF; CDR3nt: TGCAGTGCTAGTGGGGACTATGGCTACACCTTC
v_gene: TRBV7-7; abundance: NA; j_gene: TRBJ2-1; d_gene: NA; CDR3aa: CASSQDRYNEQFF; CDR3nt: TGTGCTAGCAGCCAAGACAGGTACAATGAGCAGTTCTTC
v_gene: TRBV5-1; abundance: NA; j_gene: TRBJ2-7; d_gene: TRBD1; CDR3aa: CASSLSGQGYEQYF; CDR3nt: TGCGCCAGCAGCCTATCCGGACAGGGCTACGAGCAGTACTTC
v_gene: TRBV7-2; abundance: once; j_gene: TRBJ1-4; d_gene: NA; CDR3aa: CASSLGGAGNEKLFF; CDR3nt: TGTGCCAGCAGCTTAGGGGGGGCCGGGAATGAAAAACTGTTTTTT
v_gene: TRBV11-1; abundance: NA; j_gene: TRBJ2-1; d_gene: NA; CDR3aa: CASSVGLYNEQFF; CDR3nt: TGTGCCAGCAGCGTGGGACTTTACAATGAGCAGTTCTTC
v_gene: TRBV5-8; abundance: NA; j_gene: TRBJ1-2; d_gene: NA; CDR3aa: CASSLFGGGTYTF; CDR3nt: TGTGCCAGCAGCTTATTTGGTGGAGGGACCTACACCTTC
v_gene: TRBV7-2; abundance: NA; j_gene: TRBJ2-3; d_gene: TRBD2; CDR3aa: CASSTFSGGAGDTQYF; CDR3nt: TGTGCCAGCAGCACCTTCAGCGGGGGGGCCGGGGATACGCAGTATTTT
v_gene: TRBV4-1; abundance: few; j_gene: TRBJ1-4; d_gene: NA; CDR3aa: CASSQGTFNEKLFF; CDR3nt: TGCGCCAGCAGCCAAGGGACGTTTAATGAAAAACTGTTTTTT
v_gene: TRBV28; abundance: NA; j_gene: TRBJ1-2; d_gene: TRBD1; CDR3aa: CASSSPGQGRNYGYTF; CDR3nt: TGTGCCAGCAGTTCTCCCGGACAGGGGAGGAACTATGGCTACACCTTC
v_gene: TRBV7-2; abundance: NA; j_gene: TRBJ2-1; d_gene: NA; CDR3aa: CASSFGSDSSYNEQFF; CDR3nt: TGTGCCAGCAGCTTCGGTAGCGACAGCTCCTACAATGAGCAGTTCTTC
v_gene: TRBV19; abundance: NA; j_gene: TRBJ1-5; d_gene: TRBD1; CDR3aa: CASSPWDRSNQPQHF; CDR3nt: TGTGCCAGTAGTCCCTGGGACAGGAGCAATCAGCCCCAGCATTTT
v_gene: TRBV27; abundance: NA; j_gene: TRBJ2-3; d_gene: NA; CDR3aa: CASREIQGSADTQYF; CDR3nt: TGTGCCAGCAGGGAGATCCAGGGAAGTGCAGATACGCAGTATTTT
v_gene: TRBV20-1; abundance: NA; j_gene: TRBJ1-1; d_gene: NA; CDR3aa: CSARWNTEAFF; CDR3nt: TGCAGTGCTAGGTGGAACACTGAAGCTTTCTTT
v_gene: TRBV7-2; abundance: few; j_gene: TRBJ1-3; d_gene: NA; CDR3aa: CASTPGPSYTSGNTIYF; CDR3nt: TGTGCCAGCACCCCGGGGCCATCCTATACCTCTGGAAACACCATATATTTT
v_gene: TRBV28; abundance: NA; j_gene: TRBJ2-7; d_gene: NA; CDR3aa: CASTDRRYEQYF; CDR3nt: TGTGCCAGCACCGACAGACGCTACGAGCAGTACTTC
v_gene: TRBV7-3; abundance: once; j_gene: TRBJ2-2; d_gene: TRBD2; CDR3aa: CASSLTLASGNTGELFF; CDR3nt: TGTGCCAGCAGCTTAACGTTGGCTAGCGGAAACACCGGGGAGCTGTTTTTT
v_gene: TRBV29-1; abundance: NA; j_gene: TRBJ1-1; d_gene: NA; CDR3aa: CSVDRPLARVNTEAFF; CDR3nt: TGCAGCGTTGACAGGCCTCTTGCACGGGTGAACACTGAAGCTTTCTTT
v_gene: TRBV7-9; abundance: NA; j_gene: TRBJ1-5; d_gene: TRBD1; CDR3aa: CASSPADRGKNQPQHF; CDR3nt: TGTGCCAGCAGCCCTGCTGACAGGGGAAAAAATCAGCCCCAGCATTTT
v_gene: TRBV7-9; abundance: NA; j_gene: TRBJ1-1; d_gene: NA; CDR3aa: CASSLVLTEAFF; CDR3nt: TGTGCCAGCAGCTTAGTTCTTACTGAAGCTTTCTTT
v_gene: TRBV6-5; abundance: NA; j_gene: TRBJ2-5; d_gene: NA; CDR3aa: CASRFQETQYF; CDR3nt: TGTGCCAGCAGATTTCAAGAGACCCAGTACTTC
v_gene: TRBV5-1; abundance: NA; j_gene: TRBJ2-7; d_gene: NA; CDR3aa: CASSSPEGLEQYF; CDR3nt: TGCGCCAGCAGCTCCCCGGAGGGGCTCGAGCAGTACTTC
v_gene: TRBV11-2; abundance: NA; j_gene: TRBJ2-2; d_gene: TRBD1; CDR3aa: CASSSIAGTGFTGELFF; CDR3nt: TGTGCCAGCAGCTCTATTGCCGGGACAGGGTTCACCGGGGAGCTGTTTTTT
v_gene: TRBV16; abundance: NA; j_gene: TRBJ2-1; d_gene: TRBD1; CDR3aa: CARTRDRLDNEQFF; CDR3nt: TGTGCCAGAACTCGGGACAGGCTTGACAATGAGCAGTTCTTC
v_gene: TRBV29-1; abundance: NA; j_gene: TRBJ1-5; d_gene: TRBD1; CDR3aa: CSARTGYSNQPQHF; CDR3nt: TGCAGCGCCAGGACAGGCTATAGCAATCAGCCCCAGCATTTT
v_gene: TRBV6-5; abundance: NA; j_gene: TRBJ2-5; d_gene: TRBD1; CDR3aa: CASSTGTGETQYF; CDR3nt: TGTGCCAGCAGTACCGGGACAGGGGAGACCCAGTACTTC
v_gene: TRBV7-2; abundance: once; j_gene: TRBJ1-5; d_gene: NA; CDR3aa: CASSSFNQPQHF; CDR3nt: TGTGCCAGCAGTTCCTTCAATCAGCCCCAGCATTTT
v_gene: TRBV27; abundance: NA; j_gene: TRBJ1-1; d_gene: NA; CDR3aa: CASRVGGVNTEAFF; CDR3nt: TGTGCCAGCAGAGTAGGGGGGGTGAACACTGAAGCTTTCTTT
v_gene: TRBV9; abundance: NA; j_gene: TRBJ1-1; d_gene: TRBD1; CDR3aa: CASSDRGNTEAFF; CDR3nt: TGTGCCAGCAGCGACAGGGGGAACACTGAAGCTTTCTTT
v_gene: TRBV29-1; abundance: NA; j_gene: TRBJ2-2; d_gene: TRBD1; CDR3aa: CSVGQGLNTGELFF; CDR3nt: TGCAGCGTTGGACAGGGGCTGAACACCGGGGAGCTGTTTTTT
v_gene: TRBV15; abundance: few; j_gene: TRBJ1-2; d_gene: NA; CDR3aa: CATSRDLEGANYGYTF; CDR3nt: TGTGCCACCAGCAGAGACTTGGAAGGAGCAAACTATGGCTACACCTTC
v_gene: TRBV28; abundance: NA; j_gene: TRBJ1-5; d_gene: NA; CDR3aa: CASSGGMSDQPQHF; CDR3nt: TGTGCCAGCAGTGGGGGGATGTCGGATCAGCCCCAGCATTTT
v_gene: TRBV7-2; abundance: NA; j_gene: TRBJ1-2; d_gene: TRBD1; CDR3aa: CASSLVFQGGGYTF; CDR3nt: TGTGCCAGCAGCTTAGTTTTCCAGGGGGGAGGCTACACCTTC
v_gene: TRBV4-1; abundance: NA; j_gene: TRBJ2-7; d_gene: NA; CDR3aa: CASSQGPLPVYEQYF; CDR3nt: TGCGCCAGCAGCCAAGGCCCCCTCCCCGTATACGAGCAGTACTTC
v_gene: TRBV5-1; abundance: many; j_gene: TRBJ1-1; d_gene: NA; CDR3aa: CASSLQRVPAWHTEAFF; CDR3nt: TGCGCCAGCAGCTTGCAGAGGGTACCTGCTTGGCACACTGAAGCTTTCTTT
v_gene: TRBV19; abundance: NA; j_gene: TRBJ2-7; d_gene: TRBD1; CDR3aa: CAGQGPYEQYF; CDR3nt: TGTGCCGGACAGGGACCCTACGAGCAGTACTTC
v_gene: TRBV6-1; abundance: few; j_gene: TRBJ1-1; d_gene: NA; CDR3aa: CASIPRTADPEAFF; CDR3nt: TGTGCCAGCATCCCACGGACGGCGGACCCTGAAGCTTTCTTT
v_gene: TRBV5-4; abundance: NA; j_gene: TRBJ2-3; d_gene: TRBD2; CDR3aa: CASSLIIAGGLTDTQYF; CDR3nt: TGTGCCAGCAGCTTGATTATAGCGGGGGGACTCACAGATACGCAGTATTTT
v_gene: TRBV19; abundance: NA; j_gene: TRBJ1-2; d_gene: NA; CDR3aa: CASSIFPGTPPYGYTF; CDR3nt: TGTGCCAGTAGTATATTCCCCGGGACCCCACCCTATGGCTACACCTTC
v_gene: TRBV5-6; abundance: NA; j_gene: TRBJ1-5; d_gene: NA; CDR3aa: CASSFSTDNQPQHF; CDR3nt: TGTGCCAGCAGCTTTTCGACAGACAATCAGCCCCAGCATTTT
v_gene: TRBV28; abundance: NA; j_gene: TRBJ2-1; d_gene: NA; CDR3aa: CASRTQGRSYNEQFF; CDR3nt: TGTGCCAGCAGAACACAGGGTCGTTCCTACAATGAGCAGTTCTTC
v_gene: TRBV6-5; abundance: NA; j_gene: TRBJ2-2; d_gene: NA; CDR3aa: CASTRFPGELFF; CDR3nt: TGTGCCAGCACCCGGTTTCCCGGGGAGCTGTTTTTT
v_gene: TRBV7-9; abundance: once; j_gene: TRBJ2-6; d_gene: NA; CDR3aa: CASSSQGTGANVLTF; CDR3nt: TGTGCCAGCAGCTCACAGGGAACTGGGGCCAACGTCCTGACTTTC
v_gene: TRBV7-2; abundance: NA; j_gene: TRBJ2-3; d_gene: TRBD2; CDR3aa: CASSFAGGPDTQYF; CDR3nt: TGTGCCAGCAGCTTTGCGGGAGGGCCAGATACGCAGTATTTT
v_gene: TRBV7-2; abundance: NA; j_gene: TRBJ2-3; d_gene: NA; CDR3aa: CASSLSSASTDTQYF; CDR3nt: TGTGCCAGCAGCCTCTCTAGTGCTAGCACAGATACGCAGTATTTT
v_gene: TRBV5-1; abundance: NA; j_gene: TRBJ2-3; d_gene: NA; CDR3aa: CASSFDAPDTQYF; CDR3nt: TGCGCCAGCAGCTTCGATGCCCCAGATACGCAGTATTTT
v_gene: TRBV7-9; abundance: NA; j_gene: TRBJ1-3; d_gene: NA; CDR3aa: CASSPAAAGNTIYF; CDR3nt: TGTGCCAGCAGCCCCGCCGCCGCTGGAAACACCATATATTTT
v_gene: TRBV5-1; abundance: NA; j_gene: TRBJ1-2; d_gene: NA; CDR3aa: CASSLGILRGPLANYGYTF; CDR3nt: TGCGCCAGCAGCTTGGGAATCTTGCGGGGCCCGTTAGCTAACTATGGCTACACCTTC
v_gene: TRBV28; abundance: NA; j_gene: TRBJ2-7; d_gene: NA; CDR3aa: CASSRGGHSYEQYF; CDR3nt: TGTGCCAGCAGCCGAGGGGGACACAGCTACGAGCAGTACTTC
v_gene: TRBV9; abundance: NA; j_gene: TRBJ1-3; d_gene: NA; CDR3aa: CASSVGYASGNTIYF; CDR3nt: TGTGCCAGCAGCGTAGGATACGCGTCTGGAAACACCATATATTTT
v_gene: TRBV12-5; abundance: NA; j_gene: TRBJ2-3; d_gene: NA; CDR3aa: CASGSTLRGTNSTDTQYF; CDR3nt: TGTGCTAGTGGTTCGACCCTTCGCGGGACAAATAGCACAGATACGCAGTATTTT
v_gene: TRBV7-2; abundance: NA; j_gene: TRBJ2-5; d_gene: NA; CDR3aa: CASRPPRGESGVQETQYF; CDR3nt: TGTGCCAGCAGGCCCCCCCGGGGAGAAAGTGGGGTACAAGAGACCCAGTACTTC
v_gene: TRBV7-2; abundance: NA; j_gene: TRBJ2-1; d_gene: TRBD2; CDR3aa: CASSLVAGSGRSGNEQFF; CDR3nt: TGTGCCAGCAGCTTAGTAGCGGGTAGCGGGAGGTCCGGCAATGAGCAGTTCTTC
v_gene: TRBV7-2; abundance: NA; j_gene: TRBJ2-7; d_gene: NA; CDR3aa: CASSLIVGYEQYF; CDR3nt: TGTGCCAGCAGCTTAATTGTTGGGTACGAGCAGTACTTC
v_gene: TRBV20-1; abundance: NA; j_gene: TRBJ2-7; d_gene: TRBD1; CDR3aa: CSGTGNYEQYF; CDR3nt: TGCAGTGGGACAGGGAACTACGAGCAGTACTTC
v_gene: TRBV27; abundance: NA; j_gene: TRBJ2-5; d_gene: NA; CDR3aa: CASSLSNDVYQETQYF; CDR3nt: TGTGCCAGCAGTTTATCGAACGATGTGTATCAAGAGACCCAGTACTTC
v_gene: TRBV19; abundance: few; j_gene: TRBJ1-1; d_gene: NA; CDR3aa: CASSIREGSNTEAFF; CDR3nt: TGTGCCAGTAGTATTCGAGAAGGGTCGAACACTGAAGCTTTCTTT
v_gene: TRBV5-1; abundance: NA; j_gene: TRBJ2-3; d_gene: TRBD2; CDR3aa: CASSLGPTSGTDTQYF; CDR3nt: TGCGCCAGCAGCTTGGGCCCGACTAGCGGAACAGATACGCAGTATTTT
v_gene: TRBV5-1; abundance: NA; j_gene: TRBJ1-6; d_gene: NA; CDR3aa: CASSQDNSNSPLHF; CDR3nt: TGCGCCAGCAGCCAGGATAATTCGAATTCACCCCTCCACTTT